This is a list of T cell receptor beta chains from one sample in a study of radiotherapy plus CTLA-4 blockade in lung cancer. The assay was immunoSEQ multiplex PCR, and TCRdb's table has in-frame clones only and misses some. The repertoire has 95,000 to 150,000 clones, around 89% of them found once; the top ten carry under 8%. The starting material was peripheral blood, obtained from a patient treated with radiotherapy plus ipilimumab. The receptors were gathered from a human donor with non-small cell lung cancer that progressed on radiotherapy plus ipilimumab. Each CDR3 is given without its conserved first and last residue.

J	length	V	CDR3
TRBJ1-4	13	TRBV5-1	ASSVTGAASEKLF
TRBJ2-7	14	TRBV6-6	ASSGRATSSSYEQY
TRBJ2-6	12	TRBV19	ASRRTAGANVLT
TRBJ1-2	15	TRBV4-2	ASSQVLRGQRKSGYT
TRBJ2-7	14	TRBV6-5	ASSYVGTGNSYEQY
TRBJ2-7	10	TRBV6-5	ASSSRMGRVY
TRBJ2-5	11	TRBV11-3	ASSLQRMETQY
TRBJ1-4	12	TRBV6-1	ASSEAGQQGKLF
TRBJ2-1	14	TRBV5-4	ASSYGGQGFANEQF
TRBJ2-2	15	TRBV4-1	ASSHPSRESKAGELF
TRBJ2-1	14	TRBV25-1	ASSESGLAGLNEQF
TRBJ2-1	12	TRBV7-8	ASSFLAGTGEQF
TRBJ2-1	14	TRBV4-2	ASSQAKRDYVDEQF
TRBJ2-7	13	TRBV18	ASSPSIPGIDEQY
TRBJ2-1	13	TRBV27	ASSLRGRARNEQF
TRBJ2-7	11	TRBV11-2	ASSLSVGGEQY
TRBJ2-1	14	TRBV7-3	ASSPTGLSGANEQF
TRBJ2-5	13	TRBV5-1	ASSLDGTGQETQY
TRBJ2-7	11	TRBV5-4	ASSPGQNYEQY
TRBJ2-5	12	TRBV18	ASSPPAGQETQY
TRBJ1-5	13	TRBV6-1	ASSVLTGGNQPQH
TRBJ1-1	11	TRBV27	ASSLGGSTEAF
TRBJ2-7	13	TRBV7-9	ASSLAGRATYEQY
TRBJ2-5	13	TRBV5-1	ASSLKLTSGVTQY
TRBJ1-1	13	TRBV5-1	ASSPLLGANTEAF
TRBJ2-1	14	TRBV7-3	ASSPHQEKPYNEQF
TRBJ2-3	14	TRBV10-3	AISASGNYGTDTQY
TRBJ2-3	12	TRBV7-3	ASSLGVVTDTQY
TRBJ2-2	12	TRBV4-1	ASSRGKLAGELF
TRBJ2-7	12	TRBV7-3	ASSPGQGPYEQY
TRBJ1-1	11	TRBV13	ASNTGVGTEAF
TRBJ2-7	12	TRBV11-2	ASSPTSGRGEQY
TRBJ1-5	12	TRBV18	ASSPQGVVQPQH
TRBJ1-2	11	TRBV6-5	ASSLDRADGYT
TRBJ1-2	13	TRBV4-2	ASSQEGQIVYGYT
TRBJ1-1	9	TRBV5-8	ASSLLDEAF
TRBJ1-5	11	TRBV6-5	ASKDSINQPQH
TRBJ2-2	12	TRBV5-6	ASSPGLATGELF
TRBJ2-3	13	TRBV12-5	ASGFWTSGRSTQY
TRBJ2-7	13	TRBV7-9	ASSLQGGGEYEQY
TRBJ2-5	10	TRBV6-1	ASSGGGTTQY
TRBJ1-3	12	TRBV5-1	ASSLGDAGNTIY
TRBJ2-1	12	TRBV27	ASSRRTGYNEQF
TRBJ1-5	12	TRBV19	ASSIGTLNQPQH